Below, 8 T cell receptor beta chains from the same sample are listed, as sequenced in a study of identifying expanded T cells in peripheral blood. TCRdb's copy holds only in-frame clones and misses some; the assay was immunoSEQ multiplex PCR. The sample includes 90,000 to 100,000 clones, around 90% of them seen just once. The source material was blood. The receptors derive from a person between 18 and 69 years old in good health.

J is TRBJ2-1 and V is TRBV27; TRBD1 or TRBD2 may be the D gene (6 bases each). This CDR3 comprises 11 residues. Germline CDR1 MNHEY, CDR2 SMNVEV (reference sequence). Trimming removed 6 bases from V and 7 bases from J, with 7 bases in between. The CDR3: CASRGGNEQFF. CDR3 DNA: TGTGCCAGCAGAGGGGGGAATGAGCAGTTCTTC.

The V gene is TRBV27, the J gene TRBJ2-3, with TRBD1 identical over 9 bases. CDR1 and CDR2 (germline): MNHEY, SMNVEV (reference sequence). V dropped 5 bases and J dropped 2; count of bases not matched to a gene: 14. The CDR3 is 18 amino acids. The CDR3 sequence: CASSTKAPGQGLTDTQYF. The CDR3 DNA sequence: TGTGCCAGCAGTACAAAAGCCCCGGGACAGGGTCTCACAGATACGCAGTATTTT.

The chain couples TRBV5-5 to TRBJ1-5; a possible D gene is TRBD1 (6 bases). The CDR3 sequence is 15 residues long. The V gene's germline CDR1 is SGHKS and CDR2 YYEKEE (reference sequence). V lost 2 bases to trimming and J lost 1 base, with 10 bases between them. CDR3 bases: TGTGCCAGCAGCTTACAGGGTGGCAGCAATCAGCCCCAGCATTTT. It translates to CASSLQGGSNQPQHF.

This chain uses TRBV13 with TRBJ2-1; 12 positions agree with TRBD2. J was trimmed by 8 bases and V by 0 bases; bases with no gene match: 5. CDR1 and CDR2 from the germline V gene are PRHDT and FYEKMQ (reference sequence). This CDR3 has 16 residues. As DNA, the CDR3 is TGTGCCAGCAGCTTAGGTCTAGCGGGGGGGCCGGATGAGCAGTTCTTC. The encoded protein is CASSLGLAGGPDEQFF.

CDR3 in DNA: TGTGCCAGCTCACCACGCGACAGGTTCTCCTTCTACGAGCAGTACTTC. It codes for CASSPRDRFSFYEQYF. The J gene is TRBJ2-7, the V gene TRBV18; D is perhaps TRBD1 (6 bases). V lost 1 base and J lost 3, with 16 bases in between. This CDR3 comprises 16 residues. The germline CDR1 and CDR2 sequences are KGHSH and LQKENI. Combining the CDR3 with reference TRBV18 and TRBJ2-7 gives the whole variable domain NAGVMQNPRHLVRRRGQEARLRCSPMKGHSHVYWYRQLPEEGLKFMVYLQKENIIDESGMPKERFSAEFPKEGPSILRIQQVVRGDSAAYFCASSPRDRFSFYEQYFGPGTRLTVT.

DNA for the CDR3: TGTGCCAGCTCACTTGGACAGGGCTTGTACGAGCAGTACTTC. As protein: CASSLGQGLYEQYF. V is TRBV18 and J is TRBJ2-7; 8 bases are shared with TRBD1. Unmatched junction bases numbered 6, after V lost 4 bases and J lost 4 bases. This CDR3 is 14 amino acids long. The germline V gene has CDR1 KGHSH and CDR2 LQKENI. Full variable domain (missing parts from reference TRBV18 and TRBJ2-7): NAGVMQNPRHLVRRRGQEARLRCSPMKGHSHVYWYRQLPEEGLKFMVYLQKENIIDESGMPKERFSAEFPKEGPSILRIQQVVRGDSAAYFCASSLGQGLYEQYFGPGTRLTVT.

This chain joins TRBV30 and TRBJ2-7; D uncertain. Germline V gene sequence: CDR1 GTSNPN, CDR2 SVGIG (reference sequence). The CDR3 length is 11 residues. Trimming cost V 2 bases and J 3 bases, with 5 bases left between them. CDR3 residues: CAWSSGYEQYF. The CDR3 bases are TGTGCCTGGAGTTCAGGCTACGAGCAGTACTTC.

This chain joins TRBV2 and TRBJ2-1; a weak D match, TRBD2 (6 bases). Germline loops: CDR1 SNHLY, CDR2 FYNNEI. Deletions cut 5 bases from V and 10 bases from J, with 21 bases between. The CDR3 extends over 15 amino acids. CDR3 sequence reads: CASSYRDSSGEEQFF. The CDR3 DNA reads TGTGCCAGCAGTTACCGGGACTCCAGCGGCGAGGAGCAGTTCTTC.